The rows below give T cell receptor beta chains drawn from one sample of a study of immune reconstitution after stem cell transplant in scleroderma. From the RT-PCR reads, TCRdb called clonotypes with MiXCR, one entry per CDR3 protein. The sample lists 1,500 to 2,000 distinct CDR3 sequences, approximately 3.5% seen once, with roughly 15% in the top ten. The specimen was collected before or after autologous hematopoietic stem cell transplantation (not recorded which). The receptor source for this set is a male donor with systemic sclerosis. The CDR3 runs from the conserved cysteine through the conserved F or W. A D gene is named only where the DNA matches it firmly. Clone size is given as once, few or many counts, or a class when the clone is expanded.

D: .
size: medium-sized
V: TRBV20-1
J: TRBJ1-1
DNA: TGCAGTGCTAGAGAGTGGGGGGGGAACACTGAAGCTTTCTTT
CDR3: CSAREWGGNTEAFF

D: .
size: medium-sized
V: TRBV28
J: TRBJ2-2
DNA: TGTGCCAGCAGTCCCACAGGGCGGCTCACCGGGGAGCTGTTTTTT
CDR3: CASSPTGRLTGELFF

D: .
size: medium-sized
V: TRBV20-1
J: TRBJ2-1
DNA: TGCAGTGCTAGGTACTGGGGCTATGAGCAGTTCTTC
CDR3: CSARYWGYEQFF

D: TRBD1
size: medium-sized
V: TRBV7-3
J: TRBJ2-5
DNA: TGTGCCAGCAGCTCAACCGGACAGGGAGAGACCCAGTACTTC
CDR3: CASSSTGQGETQYF

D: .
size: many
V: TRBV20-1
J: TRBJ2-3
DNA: TGCAGTGCCCCGTCCAACACAGATACGCAGTATTTT
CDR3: CSAPSNTDTQYF

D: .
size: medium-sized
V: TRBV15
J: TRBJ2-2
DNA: TGTGCCACCAGCAGCCTGAGGACCGGGGAGCTGTTTTTT
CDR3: CATSSLRTGELFF

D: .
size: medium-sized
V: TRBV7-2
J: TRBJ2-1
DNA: TGTGCCAGCAGCGTCCCGGGGGGCGGCCCGGCGGAGCAGTTCTTC
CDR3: CASSVPGGGPAEQFF

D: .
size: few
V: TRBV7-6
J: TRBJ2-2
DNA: TGTGCCAGCAGCTTCACCTCCACCGGGGAGCTGTTTTTT
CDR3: CASSFTSTGELFF

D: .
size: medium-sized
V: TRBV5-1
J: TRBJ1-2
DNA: TGCGCCAGCAGCTTGGAAGGGCTTGGCTACACCTTC
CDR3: CASSLEGLGYTF

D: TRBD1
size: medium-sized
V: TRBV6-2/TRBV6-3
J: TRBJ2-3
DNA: TGTGCCAGCAGTCGGGACAGGGGCGCAAAGTTCACAGATACGCAGTATTTT
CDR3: CASSRDRGAKFTDTQYF

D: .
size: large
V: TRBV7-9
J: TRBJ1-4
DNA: TGTGCCAGCAGCTTAGTCGGAGGGACGGATGTAAAACTGTTTTTT
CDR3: CASSLVGGTDVKLFF

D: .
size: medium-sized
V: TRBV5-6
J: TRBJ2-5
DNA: TGTGCCAGCAGCTTCGCAGGGACCCAGTACTTC
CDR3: CASSFAGTQYF

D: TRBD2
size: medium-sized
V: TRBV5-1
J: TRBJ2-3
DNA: TGCGCCAGCAGCTCCGCACTAGCGTTTTCTACGCAGTATTTT
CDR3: CASSSALAFSTQYF

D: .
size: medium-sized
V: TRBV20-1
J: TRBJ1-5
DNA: TGCAGTGCTAGGTTACAGGGACCTCAGCCCCAGCATTTT
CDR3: CSARLQGPQPQHF

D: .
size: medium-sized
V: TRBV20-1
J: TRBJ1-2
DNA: TGCAGTGCTCTGCGGGGAGGACGCTATGGCTACACCTTC
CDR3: CSALRGGRYGYTF

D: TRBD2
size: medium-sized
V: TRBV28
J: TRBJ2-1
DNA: TGTGCCAGTTATAGCGGGAGTGTCTTTTACAATGAGCAGTTCTTC
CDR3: CASYSGSVFYNEQFF

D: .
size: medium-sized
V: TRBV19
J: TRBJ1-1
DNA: TGTGCCAGTAGATTCTCTGGGGGCACTGAAGCTTTCTTT
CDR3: CASRFSGGTEAFF

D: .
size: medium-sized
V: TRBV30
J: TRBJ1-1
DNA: TGTGCCTGGTCGGCCCCTAACACTGAAGCTTTCTTT
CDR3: CAWSAPNTEAFF

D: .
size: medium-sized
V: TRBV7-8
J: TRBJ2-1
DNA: TGTGCCAGCAGCTTACTCGGGGGCGGAGGGAATGAGCAGTTCTTC
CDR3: CASSLLGGGGNEQFF

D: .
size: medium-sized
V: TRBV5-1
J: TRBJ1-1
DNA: TGCGCCAGCAGCCGAGACAGACTGAACACTGAAGCTTTCTTT
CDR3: CASSRDRLNTEAFF

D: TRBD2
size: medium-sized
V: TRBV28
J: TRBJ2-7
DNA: TGTGCCAGCAGTCTGACTAGCGTGGCCTACGAGCAGTACTTC
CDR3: CASSLTSVAYEQYF

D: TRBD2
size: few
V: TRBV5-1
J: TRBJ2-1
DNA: TGCGCCAGCAGCTTGGGACTAGCGGGAAGTGAGCAGTTCTTC
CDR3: CASSLGLAGSEQFF

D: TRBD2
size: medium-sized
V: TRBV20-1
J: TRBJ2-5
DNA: TGCAGTGCTAGAGGCGGGGGAGCCGGGAAGCAAGAGACCCAGTACTTC
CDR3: CSARGGGAGKQETQYF